The 29 T cell receptor beta chains below all came from one sample that was sequenced in a study of cytomegalovirus exposure and HLA in healthy donors. The repertoire was sequenced with immunoSEQ multiplex PCR; TCRdb's copy has only in-frame clones and lacks some. The sample lists over 150,000 clones, 80% to 85% occurring once. The material sequenced was PBMCs. The receptor set was obtained from a woman aged 18 to 35 in good health and CMV-seropositive.

The chain combines TRBV6-1 with TRBJ1-3; D is perhaps TRBD1 (5 bases). CDR3 length equals 13 residues. CDR1 and CDR2 from the germline V gene are MNHNS and SASEGT. V lost 5 bases to trimming and J lost 3 bases, with 8 bases between them. CDR3 protein: CASSQGYGNTIYF. The CDR3 DNA reads as TGTGCCAGCAGTCAGGGTTATGGAAACACCATATATTTT.

The V call is TRBV4-3, the J call TRBJ2-3, with D perhaps matching TRBD2 (5 bases). Trimming cost V 4 bases and J 5 bases, with 10 bases left between them. Germline values: CDR1 LGHNA, CDR2 YSLEER. The CDR3 totals 13 residues. CDR3 in DNA: TGCGCCAGCAGCCCTCTAAGCGGAGATACGCAGTATTTT. Its translation: CASSPLSGDTQYF.

This sequence joins TRBV12-5 and TRBJ1-1; 10 bases fit TRBD1. From germline, CDR1 is LGHNT and CDR2 FRNRAP. J lost 6 bases, V lost 1 base, and 5 bases had no gene match. The CDR3 is made up of 15 amino acids. The CDR3 nucleotides read TGTGCTAGTGGTTTGGCCGGGACAGGGGACGCTGAAGCTTTCTTT. This codes for CASGLAGTGDAEAFF. The whole variable domain, remainder taken from reference TRBV12-5 and TRBJ1-1, is DARVTQTPRHKVTEMGQEVTMRCQPILGHNTVFWYRQTMMQGLELLAYFRNRAPLDDSGMPKDRFSAEMPDATLATLKIQPSEPRDSAVYFCASGLAGTGDAEAFFGQGTRLTVV.

V and J are TRBV29-1 and TRBJ1-1; perhaps TRBD1 as D (5 bases). V lost 7 bases and J lost 0, with 18 bases in between. Germline V gives CDR1 SQVTM, CDR2 ANQGSEA. CDR3 length equals 15 residues. The CDR3 nucleotides are TGCAGCGCCGGACAACACCAAGCAGTGAACACTGAAGCTTTCTTT. Translating gives CSAGQHQAVNTEAFF. The variable domain in full, completed from reference TRBV29-1 and TRBJ1-1, reads SAVISQKPSRDICQRGTSLTIQCQVDSQVTMMFWYRQQPGQSLTLIATANQGSEATYESGFVIDKFPISRPNLTFSTLTVSNMSPEDSSIYLCSAGQHQAVNTEAFFGQGTRLTVV.

The chain is built from TRBV5-1 and TRBJ2-7; D is possibly TRBD1 (5 bases). CDR1 SGHRS and CDR2 YFSETQ come from the germline V gene. Trimming cost V 7 bases and J 4 bases, with 12 bases left between them. This CDR3 region has 12 residues. CDR3 DNA: TGCGCCAGCTTTGACAGTCCATACGAGCAGTACTTC. Residues: CASFDSPYEQYF.

The chain employs TRBV7-3 and TRBJ2-3; D possibly corresponds to TRBD2 (6 bases). Germline V CDR1 and CDR2: SGHTA, FQGTGA. The ends were cut back, 1 base at V and 0 bases at J, with 11 bases in the middle. The CDR3 sequence is 16 residues long. The CDR3 is CASSLMGTPSTDTQYF. For the CDR3, the DNA is TGTGCCAGCAGCTTAATGGGGACTCCTAGCACAGATACGCAGTATTTT.

The chain employs TRBV7-3 and TRBJ1-1; the D gene is possibly TRBD1 (5 bases). The CDR3 is 14 residues long. The ends were cut back, 2 bases at V and 1 base at J, with 8 bases in the middle. Germline V lookup: CDR1 SGHTA, CDR2 FQGTGA. The CDR3 DNA sequence: TGTGCCAGCAGCTTATCGGGGGGGAACACTGAAGCTTTCTTT. Residues: CASSLSGGNTEAFF. Drawing the rest from reference TRBV7-3 and TRBJ1-1, the complete variable domain is GAGVSQTPSNKVTEKGKYVELRCDPISGHTALYWYRQSLGQGPEFLIYFQGTGAADDSGLPNDRFFAVRPEGSVSTLKIQRTERGDSAVYLCASSLSGGNTEAFFGQGTRLTVV.

V and J are TRBV29-1 and TRBJ2-2, with TRBD2 identical over 8 bases. The CDR3 totals 13 residues. In germline, CDR1 is SQVTM, CDR2 ANQGSEA. Trimming removed 7 bases from V and 6 bases from J; junction bases left unmatched: 7. The CDR3 sequence is CSAGLARAGELFF. Written as DNA, the CDR3 is TGCAGCGCCGGACTAGCTCGGGCCGGGGAGCTGTTTTTT.

The chain is built from TRBV7-2 and TRBJ2-3; 11 bases fit TRBD2. J gave up 3 bases and V 1 base, and 9 bases lay outside the gene matches. The CDR3 is made up of 18 amino acids. Germline V gene lookup returns CDR1 SGHTA and CDR2 FQGNSA. Written as DNA, the CDR3 is TGTGCCAGCAGCTTAGTTTGGGCTAGCGGGGGGTCTACAGATACGCAGTATTTT. This encodes CASSLVWASGGSTDTQYF.

The chain recombines TRBV5-1 with TRBJ1-1; no clear D. Between the trimmed V and J ends, which lost 3 bases and 1 base, there was a span of 10 bases. This CDR3 is 14 amino acids long. Germline-derived CDR1 and CDR2 are SGHRS and YFSETQ. CDR3: CASSSPVENTEAFF. In DNA, the CDR3 is TGCGCCAGCAGCTCGCCGGTAGAGAACACTGAAGCTTTCTTT.

This chain uses TRBV5-1 with TRBJ2-1, with D tentatively TRBD1 (5 bases). Trimming removed 4 bases at V and 3 bases at J, with 11 bases between. The CDR3 sequence is 14 residues long. Germline CDR1 is SGHRS and CDR2 is YFSETQ. The CDR3 DNA follows: TGCGCCAGCAGCACAGAGACAGTCTACAATGAGCAGTTCTTC. Translation: CASSTETVYNEQFF.

This clone was detected only once. The chain is built from TRBV6-1 and TRBJ2-1; D is perhaps TRBD1 (6 bases). The CDR3 contains 17 residues. Germline CDR1 reads MNHNS; CDR2 reads SASEGT. V was shortened by 2 bases and J by 7 bases, with 21 bases between the two germline ends. The CDR3 loop is CASSEYPQGYGLNEQFF. CDR3 sequence (DNA): TGTGCCAGCAGTGAATATCCGCAGGGGTACGGACTGAATGAGCAGTTCTTC.

The chain uses TRBV2 and TRBJ2-1, with D tentatively TRBD1 (6 bases). Trimming removed 7 bases at V and 3 bases at J, with 13 bases between. Germline assignment: CDR1 SNHLY and CDR2 FYNNEI. The CDR3 has 14 amino acids. Here the CDR3 DNA reads TGTGCCAGCACCCGGACAGCGAACTACAATGAGCAGTTCTTC. This gives the protein CASTRTANYNEQFF.

In this sample, this clone turned up once. The gene calls are TRBV7-9 and TRBJ1-4; 7 bases are a match to TRBD1. The junction had 5 bases not matched to a gene; V was cut back by 10 bases and J by 3 bases. The CDR3 totals 13 residues. Per the germline V gene, CDR1 is SEHNR and CDR2 is FQNEAQ (reference sequence). The CDR3 DNA is TGTGCCACCCAGGGGGATCCTAATGAAAAACTGTTTTTT. Translating it yields CATQGDPNEKLFF.

J is TRBJ1-4 and V is TRBV18; possible D gene TRBD1, 6 bases. V lost 3 bases and J 8 bases, leaving 19 bases between the germline ends. The CDR3 loop spans 16 amino acids. The V gene's germline CDR1 is KGHSH and CDR2 LQKENI. DNA of the CDR3: TGTGCCAGCTCACCTAACCTCAGGGGATTGGGGGAAAAACTGTTTTTT. It encodes CASSPNLRGLGEKLFF.

V is TRBV7-9 and J is TRBJ2-3; 9 bases agree with TRBD2. The germline gives CDR1 SEHNR, CDR2 FQNEAQ (reference sequence). The CDR3 has 14 amino acids. The ends lost 6 bases at V and 3 bases at J; junction bases unmatched: 4. The CDR3 bases are TGTGCCAGCAGTATTACTAGCGGGACAGATACGCAGTATTTT. Residues: CASSITSGTDTQYF.

This sequence joins TRBV19 and TRBJ2-2; D possibly corresponds to TRBD2 (7 bases). Germline lookup yields CDR1 LNHDA and CDR2 SQIVND (reference sequence). Trimming took off 10 bases at V and 10 bases at J, with 25 bases between the two ends. This CDR3 contains 15 residues. CDR3 coding DNA: TGTGCCACCCACACCCCCGCGGGGGCCGCGGAGGAGCTGTTTTTT. Translating it yields CATHTPAGAAEELFF.

The chain uses TRBV5-1 and TRBJ2-1; D gene unclear. Germline values: CDR1 SGHRS, CDR2 YFSETQ. V was shortened by 0 bases and J by 0 bases, with 10 bases between the two germline ends. This CDR3 has 16 amino acids. Here the CDR3 DNA reads TGCGCCAGCAGCTTGGGCACAGCTGACTCCTACAATGAGCAGTTCTTC. Amino acid sequence: CASSLGTADSYNEQFF.

The chain joins TRBV18 to TRBJ1-5; a weak D match, TRBD1 (5 bases). Germline loops: CDR1 KGHSH, CDR2 LQKENI. There are 14 residues in the CDR3. With 3 bases removed from V and 5 bases from J, the gap between germline ends came to 11 bases. CDR3 residues: CASSPSGGHQPQHF. The CDR3 DNA sequence: TGTGCCAGCTCACCTAGCGGGGGACATCAGCCCCAGCATTTT.

The table lists this clone with a count of one. The chain uses TRBV27 and TRBJ2-5; D might be TRBD2 (7 bases). The CDR3 extends over 13 amino acids. Germline assignment: CDR1 MNHEY and CDR2 SMNVEV (reference sequence). The V and J ends lost 8 bases and 5 bases respectively, with 15 bases between them. CDR3 in DNA: TGTGCCAGCGGGGAGGGGGTTCGGGAGACCCAGTACTTC. Protein sequence: CASGEGVRETQYF.

V and J are TRBV6-4 and TRBJ2-3; a possible D gene is TRBD1 (6 bases). Germline V gives CDR1 MRHNA, CDR2 SNTAGT. V gave up 0 bases and J gave up 3 bases, with 16 bases separating them. The CDR3 extends over 17 amino acids. The CDR3 is CASSDSGAQGPTDTQYF. The CDR3 bases are TGTGCCAGCAGTGACTCGGGGGCCCAGGGGCCTACAGATACGCAGTATTTT.

V gene TRBV5-1 combines with J gene TRBJ2-5, with 10 bases aligning to TRBD2. Germline CDR1 SGHRS, CDR2 YFSETQ. V was clipped by 0 bases and J by 3 bases; unmatched bases: 5. The CDR3 has 16 amino acids. The CDR3, as DNA: TGCGCCAGCAGCTTGGGTCGTAGCGGGGGGAAAGAGACCCAGTACTTC. It codes for CASSLGRSGGKETQYF.

V is TRBV7-8 and J is TRBJ1-1, with no clear D. With 1 base removed from V and 0 bases from J, the gap between germline ends came to 6 bases. CDR3 length: 14 amino acids. CDR1 is SGHVS, CDR2 FQNEAQ, per germline. The CDR3 spells CASSLERLNTEAFF. The CDR3, as DNA: TGTGCCAGCAGCTTAGAACGGTTGAACACTGAAGCTTTCTTT. Looking up the rest from reference TRBV7-8 and TRBJ1-1 gives the full variable domain: GAGVSQSPRYKVAKRGQDVALRCDPISGHVSLFWYQQALGQGPEFLTYFQNEAQLDKSGLPSDRFFAERPEGSVSTLKIQRTQQEDSAVYLCASSLERLNTEAFFGQGTRLTVV.

The CDR3: CASSLRGTATPEGNTIYF. DNA for the CDR3: TGTGCCAGCAGCTTGAGAGGGACAGCGACCCCGGAAGGAAACACCATATATTTT. This chain links TRBV11-2 with TRBJ1-3; TRBD1 matches at 7 bases. The CDR3 has 18 residues. Germline CDR1 is SGHAT and CDR2 is FQNNGV. V lost 3 bases, J lost 4 bases, and 15 bases stayed unmatched.

The CDR3 protein is CASSPLGAYSEAFF. The CDR3 bases are TGTGCCAGCAGCCCCCTGGGGGCTTACAGCGAAGCTTTCTTT. The chain carries TRBV7-2 and TRBJ1-1; D perhaps matches TRBD1 (6 bases). CDR3 length: 14 amino acids. V lost 5 bases and J lost 8, with 18 bases in between. The V gene's germline CDR1 is SGHTA and CDR2 FQGNSA.

This clone was seen just once. This chain uses TRBV9 with TRBJ1-2; tentatively, D is TRBD1 (5 bases). The V gene's germline CDR1 is SGDLS and CDR2 YYNGEE. V shed 0 bases and J shed 6 bases, with 9 bases lying between them. The CDR3 sequence is 13 residues long. CDR3 DNA sequence: TGTGCCAGCAGCGTAGATGGGGGGGATGGCTACACCTTC. This gives the protein CASSVDGGDGYTF. The full variable domain, with the rest looked up from reference TRBV9 and TRBJ1-2, is DSGVTQTPKHLITATGQRVTLRCSPRSGDLSVYWYQQSLDQGLQFLIQYYNGEERAKGNILERFSAQQFPDLHSELNLSSLELGDSALYFCASSVDGGDGYTFGSGTRLTVV.

The gene calls are TRBV27 and TRBJ2-3, with D possibly TRBD1 on 7 matching bases. Trimming pared 8 bases from V and 4 bases from J, leaving 13 bases between. This CDR3 region has 13 residues. CDR1 is MNHEY and CDR2 is SMNVEV in the germline V gene (reference sequence). CDR3 nucleotides: TGTGCCAGCTCTACCAGGGGGGCAGATACGCAGTATTTT. It translates to CASSTRGADTQYF.

V usage is TRBV9 and J usage is TRBJ2-2; no clear D gene. The length of the CDR3 is 15 residues. The germline V and J ends were trimmed by 0 bases and 6 bases, with 12 bases remaining between them. Germline V lookup: CDR1 SGDLS, CDR2 YYNGEE. CDR3 loop: CASSVGVPEAGELFF. CDR3 nucleotide sequence: TGTGCCAGCAGCGTAGGGGTGCCAGAGGCCGGGGAGCTGTTTTTT. The whole variable domain, remainder taken from reference TRBV9 and TRBJ2-2, is DSGVTQTPKHLITATGQRVTLRCSPRSGDLSVYWYQQSLDQGLQFLIQYYNGEERAKGNILERFSAQQFPDLHSELNLSSLELGDSALYFCASSVGVPEAGELFFGEGSRLTVL.

V and J are TRBV18 and TRBJ1-2; the match to TRBD1 covers 9 bases. Losses at the gene ends were 6 bases for V and 3 bases for J; bases not matched to a gene: 8. CDR3 length: 15 residues. Germline lookup yields CDR1 KGHSH and CDR2 LQKENI. DNA for the CDR3: TGTGCCAGCTCCCACGGGACAGGGAAGTACTATGGCTACACCTTC. Its protein is CASSHGTGKYYGYTF. Using reference TRBV18 and TRBJ1-2 for the parts outside the CDR3, the full variable domain is NAGVMQNPRHLVRRRGQEARLRCSPMKGHSHVYWYRQLPEEGLKFMVYLQKENIIDESGMPKERFSAEFPKEGPSILRIQQVVRGDSAAYFCASSHGTGKYYGYTFGSGTRLTVV.